The rows below give T cell receptor beta chains drawn from one sample of a study of T-cell reconstitution after alpha-beta-depleted transplantation in children. TCRdb re-analysed the PCR reads in MiXCR, keeping a single row per CDR3 protein. The data show about 270,000 distinct CDR3 sequences, more than 8% seen once. Source: PBMCs from the stem cell graft donor, taken from the stem cell graft. All receptors come from a human donor who donated a stem cell graft to a child with SCID. The CDR3 runs from the conserved cysteine through the conserved F or W. The D gene is left open where the match is weak. Clone size is shown for a subset of rows, as once, few, many or a class of expanded clone.

>TRBV7-7|.|few|TRBJ2-5
CASSSGVYQETQYF
TGTGCTAGCAGCTCCGGAGTGTATCAAGAGACCCAGTACTTC
>TRBV12-3/TRBV12-4|.|.|TRBJ2-5
CASRRIPQETQYF
TGTGCCAGCCGTAGGATCCCCCAAGAGACCCAGTACTTC
>TRBV18|TRBD1|few|TRBJ2-7
CASSPTGGLYEQYF
TGTGCCAGCTCACCGACAGGGGGCCTCTACGAGCAGTACTTC
>TRBV5-1|.|.|TRBJ2-5
CASSLAADRVAQETQYF
TGCGCCAGCAGCTTGGCTGCCGACCGAGTAGCTCAAGAGACCCAGTACTTC
>TRBV5-1|.|many|TRBJ2-7
CASSLGNSGTSSYEQYF
TGCGCCAGCAGCTTGGGAAACTCAGGGACGAGCTCCTACGAGCAGTACTTC
>TRBV27|TRBD1|.|TRBJ2-7
CASSLSGQVYEQYF
TGTGCCAGCAGTTTATCCGGACAGGTATACGAGCAGTACTTC
>TRBV5-6|.|few|TRBJ2-2
CASSAGAEANTGELFF
TGTGCCAGCAGCGCAGGGGCGGAGGCGAACACCGGGGAGCTGTTTTTT
>TRBV24-1|.|few|TRBJ2-3
CATSDLAGDTDTQYF
TGTGCCACCAGTGATTTGGCAGGGGACACAGATACGCAGTATTTT
>TRBV5-1|TRBD1|few|TRBJ1-1
CASRHGQGNTEAFF
TGCGCCAGCAGACATGGACAGGGGAACACTGAAGCTTTCTTT
>TRBV6-1|.|few|TRBJ1-2
CASSPQGGENYGYTF
TGTGCCAGCAGTCCTCAGGGTGGGGAGAACTATGGCTACACCTTC
>TRBV6-1|TRBD1|.|TRBJ1-5
CASSLGQGIGQPQHF
TGTGCCAGCAGTCTAGGACAGGGGATAGGTCAGCCCCAGCATTTT
>TRBV20-1|TRBD1|many|TRBJ1-6
CSARDQGRGKSPLHF
TGCAGTGCTAGAGACCAGGGCAGGGGGAAATCACCCCTCCACTTT
>TRBV7-9|TRBD1|many|TRBJ2-1
CASSVSGTGGYNEQFF
TGTGCCAGCAGCGTATCCGGGACAGGAGGGTACAATGAGCAGTTCTTC
>TRBV19|TRBD2|.|TRBJ2-1
CASKNRAGSGGASEQFF
TGTGCCAGTAAGAACAGGGCTGGGAGCGGGGGGGCCTCGGAGCAGTTCTTC
>TRBV9|TRBD2|many|TRBJ2-5
CASSTGLAGSETQYF
TGTGCCAGCAGCACGGGACTAGCGGGGTCGGAGACCCAGTACTTC
>TRBV28|.|.|TRBJ2-5
CASSHPGTQETQYF
TGTGCCAGCAGTCACCCCGGGACCCAAGAGACCCAGTACTTC
>TRBV7-9|.|.|TRBJ1-2
CASSRTDYYGYTF
TGTGCCAGCAGCCGGACGGACTACTATGGCTACACCTTC
>TRBV6-5|.|many|TRBJ1-5
CASGQPQHF
TGTGCCAGCGGTCAGCCCCAGCATTTT
>TRBV5-1|.|.|TRBJ2-5
CASNGGAPPETQYF
TGCGCCAGCAATGGGGGGGCCCCTCCAGAGACCCAGTACTTC
>TRBV5-1|.|many|TRBJ1-4
CASSLYGEAEKLFF
TGCGCCAGCAGCTTGTACGGTGAGGCCGAAAAACTGTTTTTT
>TRBV14|.|.|TRBJ2-7
CASSPDIGEQYF
TGTGCCAGCAGCCCGGACATAGGGGAGCAGTACTTC
>TRBV7-9|.|few|TRBJ2-7
CASSLRQGGVHEQYF
TGTGCCAGCAGCCTGCGGCAGGGGGGAGTCCACGAGCAGTACTTC
>TRBV20-1|TRBD2|.|TRBJ2-7
CSASIAGGTYEQYF
TGCAGTGCTAGTATAGCGGGGGGCACCTACGAGCAGTACTTC
>TRBV5-1|TRBD1|.|TRBJ1-4
CASSSRDSSTNEKLFF
TGCGCCAGCAGCTCTCGGGACAGCTCAACTAATGAAAAACTGTTTTTT
>TRBV2|.|.|TRBJ1-1
CASNVISSGGAFF
TGTGCCAGCAACGTAATATCTTCTGGCGGGGCTTTCTTT
>TRBV6-1|TRBD1|few|TRBJ2-6
CASSKGQSGANVLTF
TGTGCCAGCAGTAAGGGACAGTCTGGGGCCAACGTCCTGACTTTC
>TRBV20-1|.|.|TRBJ2-5
CSAGPGTEETQYF
TGCAGTGCTGGTCCCGGGACTGAGGAGACCCAGTACTTC
>TRBV6-5|.|many|TRBJ2-2
CASSYGGVGTGELFF
TGTGCCAGCAGTTACGGCGGGGTTGGCACCGGGGAGCTGTTTTTT
>TRBV2|TRBD1|few|TRBJ2-7
CASSGSGQGINEQYF
TGTGCCAGCAGCGGCTCGGGACAGGGGATAAACGAGCAGTACTTC
>TRBV7-2|.|many|TRBJ1-6
CASSLAALRYYNSPLHF
TGTGCCAGCAGCTTAGCGGCGTTGCGTTACTATAATTCACCCCTCCACTTT
>TRBV10-2|.|few|TRBJ1-1
CASSESGDTNTEAFF
TGCGCCAGCAGTGAGTCGGGGGACACGAACACTGAAGCTTTCTTT